This is a list of T cell receptor beta chains from one sample in a study of blood T cell repertoires in COVID-19. The method was immunoSEQ multiplex PCR; TCRdb's version includes in-frame clones alone and lacks a portion of them. Among a few hundred thousand clones listed, approximately 86% were seen once. The sample consisted of PBMCs or T cells enriched from blood (not recorded which). The receptors stem from a young woman who had been exposed to COVID-19. CDR3s include the opening cysteine and the closing phenylalanine or tryptophan. D genes are given only for firm matches.

D gene: TRBD1; V gene: TRBV14; J gene: TRBJ1-2; CDR3 protein: CASSPGQGGYTF
D gene: .; V gene: TRBV4-1; J gene: TRBJ2-2; CDR3 protein: CASSQDRTNTGELFF
D gene: .; V gene: TRBV5-1; J gene: TRBJ2-7; CDR3 protein: CASSLVLAGAHEQYF
D gene: TRBD1; V gene: TRBV19; J gene: TRBJ1-2; CDR3 protein: CASRMDRDYGYTF
D gene: .; V gene: TRBV29-1; J gene: TRBJ1-1; CDR3 protein: CSVARMNTEAFF
D gene: .; V gene: TRBV27; J gene: TRBJ2-3; CDR3 protein: CASSRPVRGAGTDTQYF
D gene: TRBD1; V gene: TRBV6-5; J gene: TRBJ1-5; CDR3 protein: CASRGQHINQPQHF
D gene: TRBD1; V gene: TRBV19; J gene: TRBJ2-7; CDR3 protein: CASSMGQGSSYEQYF
D gene: TRBD1; V gene: TRBV18; J gene: TRBJ1-5; CDR3 protein: CASSEGQGVGQPQHF
D gene: .; V gene: TRBV7-2; J gene: TRBJ2-7; CDR3 protein: CASSLVSYTQAYEQYF
D gene: .; V gene: TRBV11-3; J gene: TRBJ1-4; CDR3 protein: CASSSRQSTNEKLFF
D gene: TRBD1; V gene: TRBV9; J gene: TRBJ2-1; CDR3 protein: CASSVATGGRNEQFF
D gene: .; V gene: TRBV19; J gene: TRBJ2-1; CDR3 protein: CASSIGRGSYNEQFF
D gene: .; V gene: TRBV6-5; J gene: TRBJ2-3; CDR3 protein: CASSYSHRSTDTQYF
D gene: .; V gene: TRBV5-1; J gene: TRBJ2-3; CDR3 protein: CASSFTRGLTDTQYF